These 7 T cell receptor beta chains were sequenced from one sample in a study of regulatory T cells in long-lasting Graves disease. As to time point: newly diagnosed GD, antithyroid drugs for less than 3 months. RNA from PBMCs was the source of the TCR library. Combining iRepertoire HTBI primers with Arm-PCR of CDR3 regions, the authors built TCR beta libraries. TCRdb passed the multiplex PCR reads through MiXCR, listing each CDR3 protein once. The sample records about 440,000 distinct CDR3 sequences, just under 15% being singletons. These data were also reused for a study on T cells in Graves' hyperthyroidism and ophthalmopathy.

The sample in question was peripheral blood mononuclear cells (PBMCs), obtained at new diagnosis, from a patient treated with antithyroid drugs. The receptors shown here come from a woman aged 30 to 39 with Graves disease.

This clonotype was counted many times. V gene TRBV29-1 combines with J gene TRBJ2-7, with 10 bases fitting TRBD2. This CDR3 region has 17 residues. CDR1 SQVTM and CDR2 ANQGSEA come from the germline V gene. The V and J ends lost 4 bases and 4 bases, in that order; junction bases with no gene match: 16. CDR3 sequence: CSVGGVFGLAERYEQYF. The CDR3 nucleotides are TGCAGCGTTGGGGGGGTATTCGGACTAGCGGAGAGATACGAGCAGTACTTC.

This clonotype occurred a few times. The rearrangement joins TRBV12-5 to TRBJ2-7; a weak D match, TRBD1 (6 bases). This CDR3 has 15 amino acids. Germline CDR1 LGHNT, CDR2 FRNRAP. The V gene lost 2 bases and the J gene lost 5 bases, with 16 bases spanning the gap. CDR3 nucleotides: TGTGCTAGTGGTTTGTCCCAGGGGCCTTTAAACGAGCAGTACTTC. Amino acid sequence: CASGLSQGPLNEQYF.

For this clonotype: Just one base apart from a much larger clone, this may be a read error. V is TRBV10-3 and J is TRBJ2-1, with no clear D. The CDR3 is 20 residues long. The V gene's germline CDR1 is ENHRY and CDR2 SYGVKD. DNA for the CDR3: TGTGCCACCAGTGAGTCTAACGGCCAGCTACCCGTGGGCTCCTACAATGAGCAGTTCTTC. Encoded protein: CATSESNGQLPVGSYNEQFF.

The chain is built from TRBV5-1 and TRBJ1-3, with D possibly being TRBD1 (5 bases). Trimming left V 4 bases short and J 0 bases short, with 11 bases between. Per the germline V gene, CDR1 is SGHRS and CDR2 is YFSETQ. The CDR3 totals 15 residues. The CDR3 is CASSQGRSSGNTIYF. The CDR3 DNA reads TGCGCCAGCAGCCAGGGACGGAGCTCTGGAAACACCATATATTTT. Complete variable domain (other parts from reference TRBV5-1 and TRBJ1-3): KAGVTQTPRYLIKTRGQQVTLSCSPISGHRSVSWYQQTPGQGLQFLFEYFSETQRNKGNFPGRFSGRQFSNSRSEMNVSTLELGDSALYLCASSQGRSSGNTIYFGEGSWLTVV.

As to this clonotype: This may come from a read error, since a much larger clone is one base off. This chain links TRBV11-2 with TRBJ2-1; D not resolved. Looked up from germline, CDR1 is SGHAT and CDR2 is FQNNGV. The CDR3 has 14 residues. Trimming removed 2 bases at V and 10 bases at J, with 15 bases between. CDR3: CASSLTELGYEQFF. The CDR3 DNA follows: TGTGCCAGCAGCTTAACGGAGTTGGGCTACGAGCAGTTCTTC.

This clonotype was recorded many times. This chain links TRBV3-1 with TRBJ2-4; the match to TRBD1 covers 7 bases. Germline loops: CDR1 LGHDT, CDR2 YNNKEL (reference sequence). J was trimmed by 4 bases and V by 6 bases; bases with no gene match: 3. This CDR3 has 13 amino acids. Here the CDR3 DNA reads TGTGCCAGCAGTAGGGACAGTAAAAACATTCAGTACTTC. Translation: CASSRDSKNIQYF.

The table lists this clonotype with a count of one. This clone may be a read error of a much larger clone one base away. This chain connects TRBV7-6 to TRBJ1-1; the D is unclear. Trimming removed 1 base at V and 0 bases at J, with 9 bases between. Per germline, CDR1 SGHVS and CDR2 FNYEAQ. This CDR3 is built from 15 residues. As DNA, the CDR3 is TGTGCCAGCAGCTTAGATGTAGGGATGAACACTGAAGCTTTCTTT. It encodes CASSLDVGMNTEAFF.